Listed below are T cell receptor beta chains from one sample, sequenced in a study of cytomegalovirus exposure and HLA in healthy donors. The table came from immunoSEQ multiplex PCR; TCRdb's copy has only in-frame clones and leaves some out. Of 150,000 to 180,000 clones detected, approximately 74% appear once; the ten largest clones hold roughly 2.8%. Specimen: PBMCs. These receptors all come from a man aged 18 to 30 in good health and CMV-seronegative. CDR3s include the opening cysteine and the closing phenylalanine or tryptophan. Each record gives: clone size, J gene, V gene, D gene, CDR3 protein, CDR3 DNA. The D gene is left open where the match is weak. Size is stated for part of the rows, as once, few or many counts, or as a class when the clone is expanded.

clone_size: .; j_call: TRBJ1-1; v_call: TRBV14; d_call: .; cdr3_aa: CASSQGHQFRGRANTEAFF; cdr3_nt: TGTGCCAGCAGCCAAGGCCATCAATTCAGGGGACGGGCGAACACTGAAGCTTTCTTT
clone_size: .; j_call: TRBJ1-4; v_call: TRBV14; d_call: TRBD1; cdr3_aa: CASSQGQYEKLFF; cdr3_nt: TGTGCCAGCAGCCAGGGACAGTATGAAAAACTGTTTTTT
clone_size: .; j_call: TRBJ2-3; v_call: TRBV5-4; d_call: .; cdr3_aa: CASSWMDYPMADTQYF; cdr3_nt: TGTGCCAGCAGCTGGATGGACTACCCAATGGCAGATACGCAGTATTTT
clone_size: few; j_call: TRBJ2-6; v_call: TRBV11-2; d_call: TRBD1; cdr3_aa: CASSFPTRDRDSGANVLTF; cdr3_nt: TGTGCCAGCAGCTTCCCAACCCGGGACAGGGACTCTGGGGCCAACGTCCTGACTTTC
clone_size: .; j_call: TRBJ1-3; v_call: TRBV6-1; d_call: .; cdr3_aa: CASSLPRNTIYF; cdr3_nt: TGTGCCAGCAGTTTACCTAGGAACACCATATATTTT
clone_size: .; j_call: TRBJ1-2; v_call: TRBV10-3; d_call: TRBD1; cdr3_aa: CAISDDRGFGYTF; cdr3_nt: TGTGCCATCAGCGACGACAGGGGGTTTGGCTACACCTTC
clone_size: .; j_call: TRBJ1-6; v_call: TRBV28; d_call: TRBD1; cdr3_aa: CASSLWTGSGLYNSPLHF; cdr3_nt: TGTGCCAGCAGTTTGTGGACAGGGAGCGGGTTATATAATTCACCCCTCCACTTT
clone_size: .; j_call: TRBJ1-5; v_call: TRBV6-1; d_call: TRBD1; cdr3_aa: CASSEGGQGRQPQHF; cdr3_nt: TGTGCCAGCAGTGAAGGGGGACAGGGGCGTCAGCCCCAGCATTTT
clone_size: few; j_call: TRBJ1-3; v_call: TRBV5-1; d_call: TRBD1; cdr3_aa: CASRLGLTGSGNTIYF; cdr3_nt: TGCGCCAGCAGACTGGGCCTGACAGGGAGCGGAAACACCATATATTTT
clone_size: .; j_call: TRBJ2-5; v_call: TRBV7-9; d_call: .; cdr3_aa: CASSLGRGTETQYF; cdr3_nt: TGTGCCAGCAGCCTCGGGCGGGGAACGGAGACCCAGTACTTC
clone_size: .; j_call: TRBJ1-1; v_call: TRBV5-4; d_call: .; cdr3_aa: CASSGPAGTTEAFF; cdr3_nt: TGTGCCAGCAGCGGGCCGGCGGGTACCACTGAAGCTTTCTTT
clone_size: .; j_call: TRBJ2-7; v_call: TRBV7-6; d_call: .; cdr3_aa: CASSFGGEQYF; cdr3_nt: TGTGCCAGCAGCTTCGGGGGCGAGCAGTACTTC
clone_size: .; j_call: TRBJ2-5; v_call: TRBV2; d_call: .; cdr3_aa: CASSRAGGGPRETQYF; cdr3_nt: TGTGCCAGCAGTCGGGCTGGGGGGGGCCCGCGAGAGACCCAGTACTTC
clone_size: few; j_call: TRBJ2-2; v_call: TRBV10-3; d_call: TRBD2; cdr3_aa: CAISDPGLGSWGELFF; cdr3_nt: TGTGCCATCAGTGATCCGGGACTAGGTTCTTGGGGGGAGCTGTTTTTT
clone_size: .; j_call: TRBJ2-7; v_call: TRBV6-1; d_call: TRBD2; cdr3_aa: CASSTSGGSSYEQYF; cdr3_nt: TGTGCCAGCAGTACTAGCGGGGGTAGCTCCTACGAGCAGTACTTC